Sequencing of this T cell receptor beta chain was carried out in a study of blood T cell repertoires in COVID-19. Across the whole study: T cells, B-cell-depleted T cells, or PBMCs provided the cDNA or gDNA that served as material.

Sequencing was performed with immunoSEQ multiplex PCR; in TCRdb, only in-frame clones are kept and a portion is missing. The sample lists a few hundred thousand clones; about 85% were seen once. Participants, about 18 to 95 years old, spanned under 25 US areas. Which cohort a participant joined came from the clinical history participants gave. Donors in Cohort 3 counted as recovered after two negative PCRs, clearance, or symptom resolution. Germline CDR1 SGHAT, CDR2 FQNNGV. Germline trimming cut 1 base from V and 5 bases from J; bases unmatched to any gene: 7. The CDR3 runs to 16 residues. This receptor was identified in a man in his forties who had recovered from COVID-19. Sequenced: PBMCs or T cells enriched from blood (not recorded which). This chain uses TRBV11-2 with TRBJ1-4, with 7 bases fitting TRBD1. The CDR3 bases are TGTGCCAGCAGCTTAGCCCGACAGGGCCGGAATGAAAAACTGTTTTTT. Translated, it gives CASSLARQGRNEKLFF.